These 30 T cell receptor beta chains were sequenced from one sample in a study of glioma-infiltrating T cells. The iRepertoire nested amplicon-rescue multiplex PCR amplified TCR alpha and beta CDR3s from RNA. MiXCR was run by TCRdb on the multiplex PCR reads, yielding one entry per CDR3 protein. The sample includes 170,000 or so distinct CDR3 sequences, 43% seen only once; the top ten take 5% to 5.5%. Sequencing was performed on glioma tissue, nonneoplastic brain tissue, or PBMCs (not recorded which). The source is a human donor with low-grade glioma or glioblastoma, undergoing nonglioma brain surgery, or in good health (not recorded which).

About this clonotype: A much bigger clone sits one base away, suggesting this may be a read error. V is TRBV19 and J is TRBJ1-5; D uncertain. Germline CDR1 and CDR2: LNHDA and SQIVND (reference sequence). The length of the CDR3 is 12 residues. The CDR3 here is CASSKGYQPKHF. The CDR3 DNA reads as TGTGCCAGTAGTAAGGGTTATCAGCCCAAGCATTTT.

This clonotype was seen once. A clone one base away is much larger, so this may be a read error. The chain employs TRBV19 and TRBJ2-1, with D possibly matching TRBD2 (5 bases). Trimming shortened V by 8 bases and J by 3 bases, and 17 bases separated the two germline ends. Germline CDR1 and CDR2: LNHDA and SQIVND (reference sequence). This CDR3 comprises 15 residues. CDR3 sequence: CASGGRFLYYNEQFF. CDR3 DNA: TGTGCCAGTGGAGGTCGCTTCCTCTACTACAATGAGCAGTTCTTC.

This clonotype was picked up many times. This chain uses TRBV20-1 with TRBJ2-3; 8 bases are shared with TRBD2. CDR3 length equals 17 residues. The V segment lost 3 bases and the J segment 2 bases; nucleotides outside the gene matches: 13. Germline V gene data show CDR1 as DFQATT and CDR2 as SNEGSKA (reference sequence). The CDR3 protein is CSARILAGSRFTDTQYF. The CDR3 DNA follows: TGCAGTGCTAGGATATTAGCGGGATCACGATTCACAGATACGCAGTATTTT.

To note about this clonotype: This may be a read error: a much more frequent sequence differs by one nucleotide. The V and J genes are TRBV20-1 and TRBJ2-5; 8 positions agree with TRBD2. Germline CDR1 DFQATT, CDR2 SNEGSKA (reference sequence). With 3 bases clipped from V and 5 bases from J, the junction kept 11 bases outside the gene matches. The CDR3 loop spans 15 amino acids. For the CDR3, the DNA is TGCAGTGCTAGTCAGGGACTAGAGGATGGGGAGACCCAGTACTTC. This codes for CSASQGLEDGETQYF.

This clonotype was picked up many times. This chain uses TRBV28 with TRBJ2-4; 7 bases agree with TRBD1. In germline, CDR1 is MDHEN, CDR2 SYDVKM. V was clipped by 3 bases and J by 6 bases; unmatched bases: 8. CDR3 size: 15 residues. This CDR3 reads CASSFPRQGPNIQYF. The CDR3 DNA is TGTGCCAGCAGTTTCCCACGACAGGGCCCAAACATTCAGTACTTC.

The count of this clonotype is one. The genes are TRBV6-2 or TRBV6-3 and TRBJ2-7; D is ambiguous. V shed 6 bases and J shed 3 bases, with 15 bases lying between them. The CDR3 covers 14 residues. Germline V gene sequence: CDR1 MNHEY, CDR2 SVGEGT. The CDR3 loop reads CASRGRERNYEQYF. The CDR3 nucleotides are TGTGCCAGCAGGGGTAGAGAGAGGAACTACGAGCAGTACTTC.

The V gene is TRBV12-3 or TRBV12-4, the J gene TRBJ2-1; 10 positions match TRBD1. Trimming at V came to 5 bases and at J to 1 base, leaving 2 bases not matched to a gene. This CDR3 is 15 amino acids long. In DNA form, the CDR3 reads TGTGCCAGCAGTGGACAGGGGGGATCCTACAATGAGCAGTTCTTC. The encoded protein is CASSGQGGSYNEQFF.

Many counts were recorded for this clonotype. The V call is TRBV20-1, the J call TRBJ2-3; D is uncertain. CDR3 length: 13 amino acids. The germline V and J ends were trimmed by 5 bases and 1 base, with 10 bases remaining between them. Germline-derived CDR1 and CDR2 are DFQATT and SNEGSKA (reference sequence). The CDR3 DNA follows: TGCAGTGCTTATCTGGGCGGCACAGATACGCAGTATTTT. Its protein is CSAYLGGTDTQYF.

This clonotype was seen a single time. Since no conserved phenylalanine or tryptophan closes the CDR3, a read error is the likely cause. No DNA is shown, since the ends of the CDR3 on it are uncertain; the CDR3 is the one TCRdb lists. The chain has TRBV6-6 and TRBJ1-2; the table's D gene call, TRBD1, was not cross checked with the DNA. CDR1 MNHNY and CDR2 SVGAGI come from the germline V gene (reference sequence). The CDR3 is 15 residues long, counting both termini. The CDR3 is CASSLRQGGNYGYAL.

This clonotype was seen ten or more times. This chain connects TRBV15 to TRBJ2-3; D is perhaps TRBD1 or TRBD2 (5 bases each). Looked up from germline, CDR1 is LNHNV and CDR2 is YYDKDF (reference sequence). Trimming left V 0 bases short and J 2 bases short, with 12 bases between. There are 16 residues in the CDR3. The CDR3 reads CATSRELTGATDTQYF. CDR3 sequence (DNA): TGTGCCACCAGCAGAGAACTCACCGGGGCCACAGATACGCAGTATTTT.

The V and J genes are TRBV20-1 and TRBJ2-7; D ambiguous. V lost 3 bases, J lost 2 bases, and 20 bases lay in between. The germline gives CDR1 DFQATT, CDR2 SNEGSKA (reference sequence). The CDR3 loop spans 16 amino acids. This chain's CDR3 is CSASGIPGQSPYEQYF. CDR3 bases: TGCAGTGCTAGCGGAATACCTGGGCAGTCCCCCTACGAGCAGTACTTC.

This clonotype came up many times. The rearrangement joins TRBV28 to TRBJ2-1; weak D call: TRBD1 (7 bases). In germline, CDR1 is MDHEN, CDR2 SYDVKM. V was pared by 5 bases and J by 10 bases, with 15 bases between. CDR3 length equals 13 residues. The CDR3 sequence: CASSRQGREEQFF. The DNA for the CDR3 is TGTGCCAGCAGTAGACAGGGCCGGGAGGAGCAGTTCTTC.

Regarding this clonotype: This sequence may be a read error, since a much larger clone differs from it by one base. The J gene is TRBJ2-7, the V gene TRBV7-9, with a weak D call TRBD2 (6 bases). The germline V and J ends were trimmed by 5 bases and 7 bases, with 15 bases remaining between them. The CDR3 loop spans 13 amino acids. Per the germline V gene, CDR1 is SEHNR and CDR2 is FQNEAQ (reference sequence). The CDR3: CASSRRMEGEQYF. The CDR3 nucleotides are TGTGCCAGCAGCCGGAGGATGGAGGGGGAGCAGTACTTC.

This clonotype appeared many times. The V and J genes are TRBV20-1 and TRBJ2-1; 9 bases fit TRBD1. Germline-derived CDR1 and CDR2 are DFQATT and SNEGSKA (reference sequence). Germline trimming cut 5 bases from V and 4 bases from J; bases unmatched to any gene: 6. The CDR3 has 14 amino acids. CDR3 bases: TGCAGTGCTCTGGACAGGGGAGGTTACAATGAGCAGTTCTTC. It specifies CSALDRGGYNEQFF.

The V and J genes are TRBV6-1 and TRBJ2-7; a possible D gene is TRBD1 (6 bases). V shed 10 bases and J shed 5 bases, with 15 bases lying between them. The CDR3 covers 12 residues. Germline CDR1 MNHNS, CDR2 SASEGT. The CDR3 is CAIDSGANEQYF. In nucleotides, the CDR3 is TGTGCCATCGATTCAGGGGCGAACGAGCAGTACTTC.

This clonotype was counted at least ten times. This sequence joins TRBV7-3 and TRBJ2-3; D ambiguous. Germline V gene lookup returns CDR1 SGHTA and CDR2 FQGTGA. The CDR3 has 14 amino acids. V was clipped by 4 bases and J by 0 bases, with 8 bases between them. CDR3 amino acids: CASSSLSSTDTQYF. The CDR3 nucleotides read TGTGCCAGCAGCTCTCTAAGTAGCACAGATACGCAGTATTTT.

This clonotype was observed many times. The V call is TRBV28, the J call TRBJ2-7, with 10 bases fitting TRBD2. Germline V CDR1 and CDR2: MDHEN, SYDVKM. The CDR3 is 16 amino acids. The ends lost 1 base at V and 2 bases at J; junction bases unmatched: 5. CDR3 sequence: CASSLFGLAVPYEQYF. CDR3 sequence (DNA): TGTGCCAGCAGTTTATTTGGACTAGCGGTACCCTACGAGCAGTACTTC.

About this clonotype: Since no conserved phenylalanine or tryptophan closes the CDR3, a read error is the likely cause. The rearrangement uses TRBV5-1 and TRBJ2-3; D gene uncertain. This CDR3 has 13 amino acids. Trimming pared 7 bases from V and 5 bases from J, leaving 14 bases between. The germline V gene encodes CDR1 SGHRS and CDR2 YFSETQ. The CDR3 loop is CASQEILLDTQYI. As DNA, the CDR3 is TGCGCCAGCCAAGAGATTTTGTTAGATACGCAGTATATT.

This clonotype was detected many times. V is TRBV2 and J is TRBJ1-3, with D hard to call. Germline assignment: CDR1 SNHLY and CDR2 FYNNEI. This CDR3 spans 16 amino acids. V lost 0 bases and J lost 0, with 9 bases in between. In DNA, the CDR3 is TGTGCCAGCAGTGAAGCGCAGATTAGCTCTGGAAACACCATATATTTT. Its translation: CASSEAQISSGNTIYF.

The chain couples TRBV5-1 to TRBJ2-7; the D gene is possibly TRBD1 (6 bases). The length of the CDR3 is 15 residues. V gave up 3 bases and J gave up 3 bases, with 16 bases separating them. Germline V gives CDR1 SGHRS, CDR2 YFSETQ. The CDR3 protein is CASSSTGTRGYEQYF. CDR3 coding DNA: TGCGCCAGCAGCTCGACCGGGACACGGGGCTACGAGCAGTACTTC.

This clonotype has ten or more counts. The V gene is TRBV27, the J gene TRBJ1-1; D gene ambiguous. The CDR3 has 15 amino acids. V lost 5 bases to trimming and J lost 4 bases, with 17 bases between them. Germline V CDR1 and CDR2: MNHEY, SMNVEV (reference sequence). The CDR3 region has the DNA TGTGCCAGCAGTCCTACTTCCAGGAGCCCCACTGAAGCTTTCTTT. It is translated as CASSPTSRSPTEAFF.

A word on this clonotype: A read error may explain this, as a much larger clone is one base away. The CDR3 DNA reads as TGTGCCAAGGAATCTAATGGTCTAGTCTTC. This encodes CAKESNGLVF. This chain connects TRBV6-1 to TRBJ2-4; the D is unclear. CDR1 is MNHNS, CDR2 SASEGT, per germline. The CDR3 is 10 residues long.

A few counts support this clonotype. The gene calls are TRBV19 and TRBJ2-7; D tentatively fits TRBD1 or TRBD2 (6 bases each). The CDR3 is made up of 14 amino acids. Germline V lookup: CDR1 LNHDA, CDR2 SQIVND (reference sequence). Trimming took off 3 bases at V and 2 bases at J, with 11 bases between the two ends. The CDR3 DNA is TGTGCCAGTAGTATGACAGGAGGGGCCTACGAGCAGTACTTC. Translated, it gives CASSMTGGAYEQYF.

With respect to this clonotype: This may stem from a read error, because a much larger clone lies one nucleotide away. CDR3 bases: TGCAGTGCTAGATCGACAAAGGGGGACAGGGTCTACAATGAGCAGTTATTC. This translates into CSARSTKGDRVYNEQLF. This rearrangement joins TRBV20-1 to TRBJ2-1, with TRBD1 identical over 9 bases. CDR3 length: 17 residues. Germline V gives CDR1 DFQATT, CDR2 SNEGSKA (reference sequence).

About this clonotype itself: This could be a read error, since a much larger clone is one nucleotide away. The V and J genes are TRBV7-6 and TRBJ2-1; possible D gene TRBD1, 5 bases. Looked up from germline, CDR1 is SGHVS and CDR2 is FNYEAQ. The V gene lost 2 bases and the J gene lost 6 bases, with 14 bases spanning the gap. The CDR3 has 15 amino acids. Written as DNA, the CDR3 is TGTGCCAGCAGCTTATCTTTATCAGGGTTCAATGAGCAGTTCTTC. It codes for CASSLSLSGFNEQFF.

This clonotype came up many times. The V gene is TRBV12-3 or TRBV12-4, the J gene TRBJ1-1; tentatively, D is TRBD1 (5 bases). The CDR3 spans 13 residues. Between the trimmed V and J ends, which lost 0 bases and 8 bases, there was a span of 10 bases. This chain's CDR3 is CASSLAQGGEAFF. The CDR3 bases are TGTGCCAGCAGTTTAGCGCAGGGAGGAGAAGCTTTCTTT.

A remark on this clonotype: This clone may be a read error of a much larger clone one base away. The chain carries TRBV2 and TRBJ1-5; D is possibly TRBD1 (6 bases). The CDR3 has 14 residues. Germline V gene data show CDR1 as SNHLY and CDR2 as FYNNEI. The V end was cut by 8 bases, the J end by 6 bases, with 17 bases between. The CDR3 region has the DNA TGTGCCAGCGCCCGAGGGGGGAAGAGTCAGCCCCAGCATTTT. Translated: CASARGGKSQPQHF.

The V call is TRBV5-1, the J call TRBJ2-3; the D gene is possibly TRBD1 (6 bases). Looked up from germline, CDR1 is SGHRS and CDR2 is YFSETQ. V lost 1 base to trimming and J lost 3 bases, with 9 bases between them. The CDR3 spans 14 residues. DNA of the CDR3: TGCGCCAGCAGCTTGATGCAGGGGACAGATACGCAGTATTTT. This codes for CASSLMQGTDTQYF.

This clonotype was picked up many times. This rearrangement joins TRBV2 to TRBJ2-1; no clear D. The V end lost 3 bases, the J end lost 4 bases, and 7 bases lay between the germline ends. In germline, CDR1 is SNHLY, CDR2 FYNNEI. CDR3 length: 13 amino acids. This CDR3 reads CASSEYLYNEQFF. CDR3 coding DNA: TGTGCCAGCAGTGAGTACTTATACAATGAGCAGTTCTTC.

Details on this clonotype: An end of the junction differs from the germline gene, which may be a read error. The V gene is TRBV20-1, the J gene TRBJ2-3, with D possibly being TRBD1 or TRBD2 (6 bases each). Germline loops: CDR1 DFQATT, CDR2 SNEGSKA (reference sequence). The CDR3 contains 15 residues. The CDR3 protein is CSAIKGGPITDTQYF. The CDR3 nucleotides are TGCAGTGCCATCAAAGGGGGGCCTATCACAGACACGCAGTATTTT.